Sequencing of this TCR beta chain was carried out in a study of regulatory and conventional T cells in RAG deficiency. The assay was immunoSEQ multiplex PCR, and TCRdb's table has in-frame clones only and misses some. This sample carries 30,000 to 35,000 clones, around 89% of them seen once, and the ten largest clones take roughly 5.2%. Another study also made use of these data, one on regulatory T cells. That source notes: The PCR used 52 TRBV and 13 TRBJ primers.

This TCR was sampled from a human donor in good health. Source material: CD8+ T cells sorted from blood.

The CDR3: CASSQSFHEGASTDTQYF. CDR3 DNA: TGTGCCAGCAGCCAATCCTTCCATGAAGGGGCGAGCACAGATACGCAGTATTTT. The J gene is TRBJ2-3, the V gene TRBV14; D may be TRBD1 (5 bases). Trimming shortened V by 2 bases and J by 0 bases, and 18 bases separated the two germline ends. Looked up from germline, CDR1 is SGHDN and CDR2 is FVKESK. This CDR3 contains 18 residues.